The entry below gives a single T cell receptor beta chain sequence along with its context. Its matching antigen is unknown. Both 60 Vbeta primers and 13 Jbeta primers went into the PCR. Sequencing was performed with immunoSEQ multiplex PCR; in TCRdb, only in-frame clones are kept and a portion is missing. The sample includes 200,000 to 250,000 clones, around 73% of them seen just once. These data come from a study of cytomegalovirus exposure and HLA in healthy donors. Study-wide results and limits: Earlier analysis found most TCR beta V segments productive about 90% or about 30% of the time. Follow-up analysis later connected one missense variant in DCLRE1C with trimming of TCR beta V- and J-genes.

This clonotype was obtained from a male donor in good health and CMV-seronegative. The sample was PBMCs.

CDR3 sequence (DNA): TGTGCCAGCTCACCAGGGGAACAGGCCCAGCCCCAGCATTTT. As protein: CASSPGEQAQPQHF. The chain combines TRBV18 with TRBJ1-5; possible D gene TRBD1, 5 bases. The CDR3 sequence is 14 residues long. V was cut by 2 bases and J by 7 bases, with 12 bases left in between. CDR1 KGHSH and CDR2 LQKENI come from the germline V gene.